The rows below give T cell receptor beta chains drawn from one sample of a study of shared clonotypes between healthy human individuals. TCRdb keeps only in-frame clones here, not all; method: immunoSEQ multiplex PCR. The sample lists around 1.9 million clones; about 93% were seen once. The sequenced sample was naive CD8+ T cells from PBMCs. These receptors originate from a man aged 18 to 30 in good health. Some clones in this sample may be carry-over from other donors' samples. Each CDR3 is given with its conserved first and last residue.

CDR3 protein: CASGLVGTEAFF
V gene: TRBV12-5

CDR3 protein: CASSPPVEVYEQYF
V gene: TRBV7-9

CDR3 protein: CASSSQILIAGRPGELFF
V gene: TRBV7-2

CDR3 protein: CASSVFGTGGYEQYF
V gene: TRBV19

CDR3 protein: CAAGDGLAKNIQYF
V gene: TRBV28

CDR3 protein: CASSQGVGEELYNEQFF
V gene: TRBV4-3

CDR3 protein: CASSLGPRASGRFYQQYF
V gene: TRBV11-2

CDR3 protein: CASSWGDREPNYGYTF
V gene: TRBV5-4

CDR3 protein: CAISESTSAGDGYTF
V gene: TRBV10-3

CDR3 protein: CASSAPQGARTEAFF
V gene: TRBV9

CDR3 protein: CASSLLGASEQYF
V gene: TRBV4-1

CDR3 protein: CASSSFGSNNEQFF
V gene: TRBV19

CDR3 protein: CASSLGGGRREEQYF
V gene: TRBV7-6

CDR3 protein: CASSGTFPNEQYF
V gene: TRBV27

CDR3 protein: CASSTFPREETQYF
V gene: TRBV11-2

CDR3 protein: CASSPRDGAEAFF
V gene: TRBV7-9

CDR3 protein: CASSPPYGTGGEKLFF
V gene: TRBV18

CDR3 protein: CASSLATRNTEAFF
V gene: TRBV11-2

CDR3 protein: CASSLETGWADTQYF
V gene: TRBV7-3

CDR3 protein: CASSHFGEGLYEQYF
V gene: TRBV5-6

CDR3 protein: CSVVTSRGEQFF
V gene: TRBV29-1

CDR3 protein: CASSQYTGTSVYNEQFF
V gene: TRBV4-3

CDR3 protein: CASSKGGEAFF
V gene: TRBV7-8

CDR3 protein: CSVVLAENNEQFF
V gene: TRBV29-1

CDR3 protein: CASSNSWGSGANVLTF
V gene: TRBV19

CDR3 protein: CASSILMGEETQYF
V gene: TRBV19

CDR3 protein: CASSGAGLNTEAFF
V gene: TRBV25-1

CDR3 protein: CASFPGSGNTGELFF
V gene: TRBV7-9

CDR3 protein: CASSSSTSGKLEQYF
V gene: TRBV11-2

CDR3 protein: CASSQEIIDRKNTEAFF
V gene: TRBV14

CDR3 protein: CASSLALQGGYEQYF
V gene: TRBV7-2

CDR3 protein: CASSLDLNPYTGYTF
V gene: TRBV11-2

CDR3 protein: CSVWTQAGQSYEQYF
V gene: TRBV29-1

CDR3 protein: CASRGTGGAKEQYF
V gene: TRBV6-1

CDR3 protein: CASSPWGSPTEAFF
V gene: TRBV5-1

CDR3 protein: CASRLRGQGFNEQYF
V gene: TRBV11-2

CDR3 protein: CASSTLTLGSGANVLTF
V gene: TRBV19

CDR3 protein: CASRSLRGRHGENTEAFF
V gene: TRBV5-1

CDR3 protein: CASSRPTEGDTEAFF
V gene: TRBV5-1

CDR3 protein: CASRGSLWTENTEAFF
V gene: TRBV19

CDR3 protein: CASSFGGDEQYF
V gene: TRBV13

CDR3 protein: CASTELRGGSYNEQFF
V gene: TRBV27

CDR3 protein: CAWSATSFSYNEQFF
V gene: TRBV30

CDR3 protein: CASSPNLAPSYEQYF
V gene: TRBV7-9

CDR3 protein: CASGLAPGQGAPKEETQYF
V gene: TRBV12-5

CDR3 protein: CASSFPRGETQYF
V gene: TRBV13

CDR3 protein: CASHTGGTEAFF
V gene: TRBV19